One sample yielded the 24 T cell receptor beta chains listed below, sequenced in a study of response to subunit inactivated influenza vaccine. TCRdb analysed the RT-PCR reads with MiXCR anew, one entry per CDR3 protein. The table records around 750,000 distinct CDR3 sequences, around 20% of them present only once. The input for sequencing was PBMCs from blood, taken 5 to 6 days after vaccination. Receptors originate from a man aged 45-60 years who received an inactivated influenza vaccine.

The genes are TRBV6-5 and TRBJ2-1, with D possibly matching TRBD2 (6 bases). The CDR3 extends over 17 amino acids. CDR1 and CDR2 (germline): MNHEY, SVGAGI. V lost 0 bases and J 3 bases, leaving 15 bases between the germline ends. The CDR3 region is CASSYSRSGGNYNEQFF. As DNA, the CDR3 is TGTGCCAGCAGTTACTCACGTAGCGGAGGAAACTACAATGAGCAGTTCTTC.

The chain carries TRBV2 and TRBJ2-3; D is ambiguous. Germline CDR1 and CDR2: SNHLY and FYNNEI. This CDR3 comprises 13 residues. V was cut by 3 bases and J by 2 bases, with 6 bases left in between. DNA of the CDR3: TGTGCCAGCAGTGAGGGGATCACAGATACGCAGTATTTT. Translated, it gives CASSEGITDTQYF.

This chain uses TRBV18 with TRBJ2-5, with D perhaps TRBD2 (5 bases). The germline V and J ends were trimmed by 3 bases and 3 bases, with 14 bases remaining between them. Germline loops: CDR1 KGHSH, CDR2 LQKENI. The CDR3 has 15 residues. CDR3 residues: CASSPSTGWEETQYF. In DNA, the CDR3 is TGTGCCAGCTCACCGTCAACGGGATGGGAAGAGACCCAGTACTTC. Together with reference TRBV18 and TRBJ2-5, the CDR3 gives the full variable domain: NAGVMQNPRHLVRRRGQEARLRCSPMKGHSHVYWYRQLPEEGLKFMVYLQKENIIDESGMPKERFSAEFPKEGPSILRIQQVVRGDSAAYFCASSPSTGWEETQYFGPGTRLLVL.

This clonotype was detected only a few times. The chain couples TRBV20-1 to TRBJ1-6; tentatively, D is TRBD1 (6 bases). This CDR3 spans 13 amino acids. Trimming removed 5 bases at V and 7 bases at J, with 12 bases between. CDR1 is DFQATT and CDR2 is SNEGSKA in the germline V gene (reference sequence). The CDR3 spells CSAEQGGNSPLHF. CDR3 DNA sequence: TGCAGTGCTGAACAGGGAGGAAATTCACCCCTCCACTTT.

The chain is built from TRBV12-3 or TRBV12-4 and TRBJ2-7; TRBD2 aligns across 7 bases. The CDR3 has 17 amino acids. V was pared by 3 bases and J by 3 bases, with 14 bases of the junction left unmatched. CDR3 nucleotides: TGTGCCAGCAGTTTCGGTTTAGTGGGAGGGACCTTCTACGAGCAGTACTTC. Its protein product is CASSFGLVGGTFYEQYF.

V gene TRBV24-1 combines with J gene TRBJ2-1, with a possible D match to TRBD2 (5 bases). Trimming took off 3 bases at V and 10 bases at J, with 12 bases between the two ends. The CDR3 spans 13 residues. Germline V gene sequence: CDR1 KGHDR, CDR2 SFDVKD. This chain's CDR3 is CATSDDFTGEQFF. DNA of the CDR3: TGTGCCACCAGTGATGACTTCACGGGGGAGCAGTTCTTC.

V and J are TRBV20-1 and TRBJ2-3, with 9 bases lining up with TRBD2. The length of the CDR3 is 20 residues. Germline V CDR1 and CDR2: DFQATT, SNEGSKA (reference sequence). With V trimmed by 1 base and J by 2 bases, 19 bases remained unmatched. This CDR3 is CSARAVPLGAGGLNTDTQYF. As DNA, the CDR3 is TGCAGTGCTAGAGCAGTCCCACTGGGAGCGGGGGGTCTTAACACAGATACGCAGTATTTT.

This clonotype has just a few counts. This chain connects TRBV7-9 to TRBJ2-1; D is possibly TRBD2 (5 bases). With 5 bases removed from V and 5 bases from J, the gap between germline ends came to 16 bases. The CDR3 runs 15 residues. The germline CDR1 and CDR2 sequences are SEHNR and FQNEAQ (reference sequence). The DNA of the CDR3 is TGTGCCAGCAGCCAACCTGGGCTGGGAGACAATGAGCAGTTCTTC. Translating it yields CASSQPGLGDNEQFF. The full variable domain, completed using reference TRBV7-9 and TRBJ2-1, is DTGVSQNPRHKITKRGQNVTFRCDPISEHNRLYWYRQTLGQGPEFLTYFQNEAQLEKSRLLSDRFSAERPKGSFSTLEIQRTEQGDSAMYLCASSQPGLGDNEQFFGPGTRLTVL.

V is TRBV29-1 and J is TRBJ1-1, with TRBD1 as a possible D gene (5 bases). V dropped 5 bases and J dropped 4 bases, with 26 bases sitting between them. CDR1 and CDR2 (germline): SQVTM, ANQGSEA. This CDR3 is built from 17 residues. CDR3 DNA: TGCAGCGTTTCCCGCAGCGTGACGGCGGTGGGGGGCACTGAAGCTTTCTTT. Protein product: CSVSRSVTAVGGTEAFF.

This chain uses TRBV4-1 with TRBJ1-5, with D unclear. The V gene lost 1 base and the J gene lost 4 bases, with 17 bases spanning the gap. Germline V gene lookup returns CDR1 MGHRA and CDR2 YSYEKL. The CDR3 consists of 17 residues. The CDR3 spells CASSQGAVSLGNQPQHF. CDR3 bases: TGCGCCAGCAGCCAAGGGGCGGTTTCTTTAGGGAATCAGCCCCAGCATTTT.

This rearrangement joins TRBV5-1 to TRBJ2-3; D possibly uses TRBD1 or TRBD2 (5 bases each). The CDR3 is 17 residues long. CDR1 and CDR2 (germline): SGHRS, YFSETQ. V lost 4 bases and J lost 3, with 21 bases in between. CDR3: CASSTHLGPSGTDTQYF. For the CDR3, the DNA is TGCGCCAGCAGCACCCACCTGGGACCATCTGGGACAGATACGCAGTATTTT.

This clonotype was picked up many times. The V gene is TRBV12-3 or TRBV12-4, the J gene TRBJ2-4; D possibly corresponds to TRBD2 (5 bases). V was pared by 6 bases and J by 8 bases, with 14 bases between. This CDR3 comprises 13 residues. In DNA form, the CDR3 reads TGTGCCAGCAGACGCCCACTCGGGGACATTCAGTACTTC. Amino acid sequence: CASRRPLGDIQYF.

This clonotype was observed a few times. The chain uses TRBV20-1 and TRBJ2-3; TRBD1 or TRBD2 may be the D gene (6 bases each). Germline loops: CDR1 DFQATT, CDR2 SNEGSKA (reference sequence). V lost 4 bases and J 5 bases, leaving 22 bases between the germline ends. The CDR3 extends over 16 amino acids. CDR3 sequence: CSATATSGGSGDTQYF. The CDR3 DNA is TGCAGTGCTACGGCTACCTCCGGGGGCTCTGGAGATACGCAGTATTTT.

This clonotype was seen a handful of times. This chain connects TRBV29-1 to TRBJ2-7; D is perhaps TRBD1 (7 bases). Deletions cut 7 bases from V and 7 bases from J, with 17 bases between. The CDR3 is 12 residues long. Germline V gene lookup returns CDR1 SQVTM and CDR2 ANQGSEA. Here the CDR3 DNA reads TGCAGCGGTCAGGGGGTCGGGGGTGAGCAGTACTTC. Translation gives CSGQGVGGEQYF.

The chain couples TRBV7-9 to TRBJ2-3; 10 bases agree with TRBD1. Trimming at V came to 6 bases and at J to 7 bases, leaving 13 bases not matched to a gene. CDR3 size: 16 residues. Germline V gives CDR1 SEHNR, CDR2 FQNEAQ (reference sequence). The CDR3: CASSYPGQGSLNTQYF. CDR3 sequence (DNA): TGTGCCAGCAGTTACCCGGGACAGGGGTCCTTAAATACGCAGTATTTT.

The chain has TRBV5-1 and TRBJ1-1; TRBD1 aligns across 8 bases. The CDR3 is 17 residues long. Germline values: CDR1 SGHRS, CDR2 YFSETQ. Unmatched junction bases numbered 16, after V lost 5 bases and J lost 4 bases. CDR3 region: CASRPDRGWVRSTEAFF. In nucleotides, the CDR3 is TGCGCCAGCAGACCCGACAGGGGATGGGTTAGAAGCACTGAAGCTTTCTTT.

This clonotype was counted only a few times. The chain carries TRBV6-2 or TRBV6-3 and TRBJ2-1, with 8 bases lining up with TRBD2. V lost 7 bases, J lost 7 bases, and 12 bases stayed unmatched. Germline CDR1 MNHEY, CDR2 SVGEGT. This CDR3 is built from 15 residues. CDR3 sequence: CASTFPGGPRNEQFF. The CDR3 DNA follows: TGTGCCAGCACATTCCCGGGAGGGCCGCGAAATGAGCAGTTCTTC.

The rearrangement links TRBV5-1 to TRBJ2-1, with no clear D. CDR1 SGHRS and CDR2 YFSETQ come from the germline V gene. The V end lost 2 bases, the J end lost 7 bases, and 7 bases lay between the germline ends. The CDR3 spans 12 residues. The CDR3 nucleotides are TGCGCCAGCAGCTTACAGCAAAATGAGCAGTTCTTC. Translation gives CASSLQQNEQFF.

The chain carries TRBV5-4 and TRBJ2-3, with 8 bases that match TRBD2. Trimming took 4 bases from V and 2 from J; bases not matched to a gene: 9. Germline CDR1 SGHNT, CDR2 YYREEE (reference sequence). CDR3 size: 16 residues. The CDR3 loop is CASSVRGGLLTDTQYF. The CDR3 DNA is TGTGCCAGCAGCGTCCGCGGGGGGCTCCTCACAGATACGCAGTATTTT.

The CDR3 DNA follows: TGTGCCAGCAGCGGACAAGGGAGCGGCAATGAGCAGTTCTTC. Translated: CASSGQGSGNEQFF. The chain carries TRBV9 and TRBJ2-1; D might be TRBD2 (5 bases). Germline lookup yields CDR1 SGDLS and CDR2 YYNGEE. This CDR3 spans 14 amino acids. V was pared by 3 bases and J by 6 bases, with 13 bases between. The whole variable domain, remainder taken from reference TRBV9 and TRBJ2-1, is DSGVTQTPKHLITATGQRVTLRCSPRSGDLSVYWYQQSLDQGLQFLIQYYNGEERAKGNILERFSAQQFPDLHSELNLSSLELGDSALYFCASSGQGSGNEQFFGPGTRLTVL.

The rearrangement links TRBV28 to TRBJ1-4; D is unclear. The CDR3 runs 17 residues. Germline V CDR1 and CDR2: MDHEN, SYDVKM. V was clipped by 4 bases and J by 7 bases, with 22 bases between them. CDR3 DNA sequence: TGTGCCAGCAGTTCCCCGTCCCTGTTGGGGTTGGGTGAAAAACTGTTTTTT. The encoded protein is CASSSPSLLGLGEKLFF.

The chain combines TRBV5-1 with TRBJ2-7; D uncertain. Germline V gene lookup returns CDR1 SGHRS and CDR2 YFSETQ. The CDR3 spans 14 residues. Trimming shortened V by 3 bases and J by 1 base, and 11 bases separated the two germline ends. CDR3 nucleotides: TGCGCCAGCAGCTCCCTCTCCAATTCCTACGAGCAGTACTTC. It encodes CASSSLSNSYEQYF.

V is TRBV3-1 and J is TRBJ2-7; TRBD1 matches at 8 bases. V trimming: 2 bases; J trimming: 4 bases; junction bases outside the gene matches: 10. Per the germline V gene, CDR1 is LGHDT and CDR2 is YNNKEL (reference sequence). The CDR3 extends over 16 amino acids. In DNA, the CDR3 is TGTGCCAGCAGCCAATTTCCGGGACAGGAGAAATACGAGCAGTACTTC. Amino acid sequence: CASSQFPGQEKYEQYF.

A few counts support this clonotype. Germline and junction disagree at one end, which may indicate a read error. The V call is TRBV4-1, the J call TRBJ1-5; no clear D gene. The CDR3 runs to 21 residues. Looked up from germline, CDR1 is MGHRA and CDR2 is YSYEKL. The CDR3 here is CASSHDTWQDVLSWLNLPQHF. The CDR3 bases are TGCGCCAGCAGCCATGATACGTGGCAGGATGTACTCTCCTGGCTCAATCTGCCCCAGCATTTT.